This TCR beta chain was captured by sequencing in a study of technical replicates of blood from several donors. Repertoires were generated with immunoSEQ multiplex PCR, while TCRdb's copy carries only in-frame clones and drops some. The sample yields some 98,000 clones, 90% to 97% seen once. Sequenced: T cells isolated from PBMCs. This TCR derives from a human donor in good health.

CDR3 region: CASSPGGARAFF. For the CDR3, the DNA is TGTGCCAGCTCCCCAGGAGGCGCGCGAGCTTTCTTT. V usage is TRBV18 and J usage is TRBJ1-1; D uncertain. Germline CDR1 is KGHSH and CDR2 is LQKENI. V shed 6 bases and J shed 10 bases, with 15 bases lying between them. The CDR3 has 12 residues.